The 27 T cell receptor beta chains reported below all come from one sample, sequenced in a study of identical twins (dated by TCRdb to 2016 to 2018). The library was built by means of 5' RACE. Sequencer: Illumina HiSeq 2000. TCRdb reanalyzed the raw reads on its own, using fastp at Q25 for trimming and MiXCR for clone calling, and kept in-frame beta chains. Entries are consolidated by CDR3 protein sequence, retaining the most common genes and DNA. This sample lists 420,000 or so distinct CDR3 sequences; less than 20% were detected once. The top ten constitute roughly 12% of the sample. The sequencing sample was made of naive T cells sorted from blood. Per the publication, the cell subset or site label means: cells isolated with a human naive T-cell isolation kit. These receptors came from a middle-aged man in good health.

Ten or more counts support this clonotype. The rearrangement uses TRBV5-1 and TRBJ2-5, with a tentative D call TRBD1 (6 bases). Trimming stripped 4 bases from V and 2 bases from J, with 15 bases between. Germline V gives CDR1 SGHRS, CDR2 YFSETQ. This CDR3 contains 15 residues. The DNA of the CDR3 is TGCGCCAGCAGCCAGCGGACAGCTCGACAAGAGACCCAGTACTTC. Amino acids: CASSQRTARQETQYF.

CDR3 residues: CASSMDRGSITGELFF. In nucleotides, the CDR3 is TGCGCCAGCAGCATGGACAGGGGGTCCATCACCGGGGAGCTGTTTTTT. This chain joins TRBV5-1 and TRBJ2-2; 10 bases are shared with TRBD1. Germline assignment: CDR1 SGHRS and CDR2 YFSETQ. This CDR3 is built from 16 residues. V lost 4 bases and J lost 4; bases outside the gene matches: 7.

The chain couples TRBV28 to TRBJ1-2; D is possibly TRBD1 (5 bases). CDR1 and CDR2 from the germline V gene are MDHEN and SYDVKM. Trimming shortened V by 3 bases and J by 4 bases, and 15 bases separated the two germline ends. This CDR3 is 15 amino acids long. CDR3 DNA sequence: TGTGCCAGCAGTTTTAATCAGGGCTCGGCCTATGGCTACACCTTC. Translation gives CASSFNQGSAYGYTF.

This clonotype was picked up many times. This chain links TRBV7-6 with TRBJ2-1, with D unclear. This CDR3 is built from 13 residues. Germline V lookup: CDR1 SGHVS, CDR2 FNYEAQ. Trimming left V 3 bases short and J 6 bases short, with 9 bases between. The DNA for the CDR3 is TGTGCCAGCAGCTTTGACTGGGCCAATGAGCAGTTCTTC. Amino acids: CASSFDWANEQFF.

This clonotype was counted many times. CDR3 sequence (DNA): TGCGCCAGCAGCCTGGGACTAGCGGGACACAATGAGCAGTTCTTC. Its protein product is CASSLGLAGHNEQFF. The rearrangement uses TRBV4-3 and TRBJ2-1, with 13 bases fitting TRBD2. Trimming took 4 bases from V and 5 from J; bases not matched to a gene: 2. The germline V gene encodes CDR1 LGHNA and CDR2 YSLEER. This CDR3 comprises 15 residues.

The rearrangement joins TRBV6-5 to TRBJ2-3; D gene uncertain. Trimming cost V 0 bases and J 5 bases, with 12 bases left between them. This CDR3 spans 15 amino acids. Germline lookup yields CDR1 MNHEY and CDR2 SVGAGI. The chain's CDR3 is CASSYSAGRIDTQYF. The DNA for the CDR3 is TGTGCCAGCAGTTACTCGGCAGGTCGGATAGATACGCAGTATTTT.

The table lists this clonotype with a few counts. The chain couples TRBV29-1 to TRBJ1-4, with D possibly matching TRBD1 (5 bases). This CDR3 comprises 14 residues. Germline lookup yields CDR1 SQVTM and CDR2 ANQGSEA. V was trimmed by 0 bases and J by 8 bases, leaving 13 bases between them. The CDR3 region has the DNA TGCAGCGTTGAAGACGGGGGTATATTGGAAAAACTGTTTTTT. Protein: CSVEDGGILEKLFF.

CDR3 sequence reads: CSARTSGRRTDTQYF. CDR3 nucleotide sequence: TGCAGTGCTAGGACTAGCGGGAGGCGCACAGATACGCAGTATTTT. The V and J genes are TRBV20-1 and TRBJ2-3; 13 bases are shared with TRBD2. V trimming: 3 bases; J trimming: 1 base; junction bases outside the gene matches: 1. CDR3 length: 15 amino acids. Germline V gene lookup returns CDR1 DFQATT and CDR2 SNEGSKA (reference sequence).

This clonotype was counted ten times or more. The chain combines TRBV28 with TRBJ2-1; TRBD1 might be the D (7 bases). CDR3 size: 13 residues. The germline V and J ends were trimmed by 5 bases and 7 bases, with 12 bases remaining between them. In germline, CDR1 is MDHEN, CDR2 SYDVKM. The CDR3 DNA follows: TGTGCCAGCAGTCGCGGGACAGCTAATGAGCAGTTCTTC. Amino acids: CASSRGTANEQFF.

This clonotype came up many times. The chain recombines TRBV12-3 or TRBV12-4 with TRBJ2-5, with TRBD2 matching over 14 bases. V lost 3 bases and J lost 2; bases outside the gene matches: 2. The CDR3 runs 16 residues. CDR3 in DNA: TGTGCCAGCAGTTTGACTAGCGGGGGGGGACAAGAGACCCAGTACTTC. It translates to CASSLTSGGGQETQYF.

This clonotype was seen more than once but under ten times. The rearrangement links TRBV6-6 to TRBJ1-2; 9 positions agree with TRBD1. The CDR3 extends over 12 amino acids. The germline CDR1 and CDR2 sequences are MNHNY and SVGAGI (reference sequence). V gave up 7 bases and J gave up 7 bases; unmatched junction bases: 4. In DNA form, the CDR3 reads TGTGCCAGCACGAGGGACAGGGCTGGCTACACCTTC. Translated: CASTRDRAGYTF.

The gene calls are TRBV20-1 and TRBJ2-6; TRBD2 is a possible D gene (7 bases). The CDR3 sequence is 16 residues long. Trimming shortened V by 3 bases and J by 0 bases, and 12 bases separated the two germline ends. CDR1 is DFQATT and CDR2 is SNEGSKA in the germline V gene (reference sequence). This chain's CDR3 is CSARVGGPSGANVLTF. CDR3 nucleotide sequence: TGCAGTGCTAGGGTCGGGGGGCCCTCTGGGGCCAACGTCCTGACTTTC.

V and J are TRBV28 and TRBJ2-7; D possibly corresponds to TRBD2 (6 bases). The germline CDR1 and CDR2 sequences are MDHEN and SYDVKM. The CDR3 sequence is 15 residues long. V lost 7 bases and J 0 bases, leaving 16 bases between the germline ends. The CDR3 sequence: CASKDRRDPSYEQYF. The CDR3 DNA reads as TGTGCCAGCAAGGATAGGCGGGACCCCTCCTACGAGCAGTACTTC.

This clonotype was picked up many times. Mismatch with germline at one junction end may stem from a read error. The CDR3: CASAPGLAGSIF. The CDR3 DNA reads TGTGCCAGCGCACCGGGGCTAGCGGGCTCGATCTTC. V and J are TRBV6-2 or TRBV6-3 and TRBJ2-1, with 8 bases matching TRBD2. Germline CDR1 is MNHEY and CDR2 is SVGEGT. The CDR3 loop spans 12 amino acids.

The DNA of the CDR3 is TGTGCCAGCAGCTATGACCCAGCGGGAGTCAGTGAGCAGTTCTTC. It is translated as CASSYDPAGVSEQFF. The chain is built from TRBV5-5 and TRBJ2-1; 8 bases line up with TRBD2. The J segment lost 9 bases and the V segment lost 3 bases, leaving 11 bases of the junction unmatched. Germline loops: CDR1 SGHKS, CDR2 YYEKEE (reference sequence). CDR3 length equals 15 residues.

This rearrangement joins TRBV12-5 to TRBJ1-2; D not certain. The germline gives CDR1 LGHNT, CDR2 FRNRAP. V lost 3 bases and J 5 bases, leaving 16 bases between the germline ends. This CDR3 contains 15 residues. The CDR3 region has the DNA TGTGCTAGTGGTTTAATTGGAGGTCCAGAGTATGGCTACACCTTC. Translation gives CASGLIGGPEYGYTF. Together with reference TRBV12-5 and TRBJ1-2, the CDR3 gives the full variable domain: DARVTQTPRHKVTEMGQEVTMRCQPILGHNTVFWYRQTMMQGLELLAYFRNRAPLDDSGMPKDRFSAEMPDATLATLKIQPSEPRDSAVYFCASGLIGGPEYGYTFGSGTRLTVV.

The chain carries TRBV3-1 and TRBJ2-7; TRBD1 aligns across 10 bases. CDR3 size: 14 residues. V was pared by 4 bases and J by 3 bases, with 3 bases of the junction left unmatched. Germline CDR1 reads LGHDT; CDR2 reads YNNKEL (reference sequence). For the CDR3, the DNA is TGTGCCAGCAGCCCGGGGGACAGGGGCTACGAGCAGTACTTC. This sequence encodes CASSPGDRGYEQYF.

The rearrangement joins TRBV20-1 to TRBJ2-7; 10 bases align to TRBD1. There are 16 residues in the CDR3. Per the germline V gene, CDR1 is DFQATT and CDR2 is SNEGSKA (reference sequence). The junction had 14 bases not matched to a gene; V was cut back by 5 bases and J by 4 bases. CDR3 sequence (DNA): TGCAGTGCTGTTGAATACCGGGACAGGGGTGTGTACGAGCAGTACTTC. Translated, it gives CSAVEYRDRGVYEQYF.

CDR3 sequence (DNA): TGCGCCGCTAGGGACTTTATCCACACCGGGGAGCTGTTTTTT. This encodes CAARDFIHTGELFF. This rearrangement joins TRBV20-1 to TRBJ2-2, with D perhaps TRBD2 (6 bases). The CDR3 extends over 14 amino acids. The germline CDR1 and CDR2 sequences are DFQATT and SNEGSKA (reference sequence).

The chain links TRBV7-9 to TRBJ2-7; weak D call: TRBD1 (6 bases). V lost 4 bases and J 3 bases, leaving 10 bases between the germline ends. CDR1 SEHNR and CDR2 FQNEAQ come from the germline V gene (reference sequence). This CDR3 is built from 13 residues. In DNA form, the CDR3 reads TGTGCCAGCAGCTCGCCGACAGGCTACGAGCAGTACTTC. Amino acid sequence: CASSSPTGYEQYF.

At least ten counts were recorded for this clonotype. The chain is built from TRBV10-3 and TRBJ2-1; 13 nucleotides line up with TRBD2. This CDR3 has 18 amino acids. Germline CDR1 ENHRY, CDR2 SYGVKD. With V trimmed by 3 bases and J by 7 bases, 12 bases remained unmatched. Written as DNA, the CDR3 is TGTGCCATCAGTGACGTAGGACTAGCGGGGGAAAGAGGGAATGAGCAGTTCTTC. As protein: CAISDVGLAGERGNEQFF.

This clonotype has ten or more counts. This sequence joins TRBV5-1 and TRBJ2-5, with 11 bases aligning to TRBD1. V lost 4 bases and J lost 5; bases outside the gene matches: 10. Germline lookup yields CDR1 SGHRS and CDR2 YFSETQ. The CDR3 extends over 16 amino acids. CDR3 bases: TGCGCCAGCAGCGGGACAGGGGGTTCCATAAGGGAGACCCAGTACTTC. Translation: CASSGTGGSIRETQYF.

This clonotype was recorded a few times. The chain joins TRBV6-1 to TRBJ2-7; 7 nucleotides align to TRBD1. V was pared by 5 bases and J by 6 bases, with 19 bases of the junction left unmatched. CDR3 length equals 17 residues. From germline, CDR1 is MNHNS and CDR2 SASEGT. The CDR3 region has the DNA TGTGCCAGCAGTCGTAGGGCGACAGGGAGCGGCCCTGGCGAGCAGTACTTC. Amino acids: CASSRRATGSGPGEQYF.

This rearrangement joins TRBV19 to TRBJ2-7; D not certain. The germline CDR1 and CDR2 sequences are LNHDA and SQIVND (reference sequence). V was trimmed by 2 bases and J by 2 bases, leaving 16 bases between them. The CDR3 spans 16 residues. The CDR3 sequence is CASSIRGPAGAYEQYF. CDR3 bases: TGTGCCAGTAGTATAAGAGGACCGGCAGGAGCCTACGAGCAGTACTTC.

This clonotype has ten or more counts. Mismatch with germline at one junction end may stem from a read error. CDR3 residues: CASNQQLGGQGYGYTF. The CDR3 DNA is TGCGCCAGCAACCAACAGCTTGGGGGACAGGGGTATGGCTACACCTTC. The chain links TRBV4-3 to TRBJ1-2, with 10 bases aligning to TRBD1. The germline gives CDR1 LGHNA, CDR2 YSLEER. The CDR3 covers 16 residues.

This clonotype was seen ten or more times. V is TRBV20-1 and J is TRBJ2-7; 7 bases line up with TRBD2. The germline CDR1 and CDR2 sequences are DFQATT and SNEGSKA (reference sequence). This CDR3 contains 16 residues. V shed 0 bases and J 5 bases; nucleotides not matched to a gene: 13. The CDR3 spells CSARDFLAGEDDEQYF. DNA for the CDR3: TGCAGTGCTAGAGATTTCTTGGCGGGAGAGGATGACGAGCAGTACTTC.

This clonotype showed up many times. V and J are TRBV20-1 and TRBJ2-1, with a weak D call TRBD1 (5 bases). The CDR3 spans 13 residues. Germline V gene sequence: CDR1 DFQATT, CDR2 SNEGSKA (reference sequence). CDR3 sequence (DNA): TGCAGCGTCGAAATCGGACATGCAAATGAGCAGTTCTTC. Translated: CSVEIGHANEQFF.